A single sample gave rise to the 2 T cell receptor beta chains below, sequenced in a study of beta chain features in type 1 diabetes. Study observations and caveats: All four CD4+ subsets from Type 1 diabetes patients carried moderately but significantly shorter TCRB CDR3s.

cDNA synthesis used the whole RNA isolate, giving expressed TCRB sequences. This table comes from immunoSEQ multiplex PCR, and its TCRdb copy is limited to in-frame clones, with some not included. This table has approximately 600,000 clones, around an eighth appearing once. No cognate antigen is known for these TCRs. The sample taken for sequencing was naive CD4+ T cells from blood. The receptors derive from a young man with type 1 diabetes.

The sample holds a few counts of this clone. The chain joins TRBV7-2 to TRBJ2-7; TRBD1 might be the D (6 bases). Germline CDR1 SGHTA, CDR2 FQGNSA. The V end lost 7 bases, the J end lost 6 bases, and 10 bases lay between the germline ends. This CDR3 has 11 amino acids. DNA of the CDR3: TGTGCCAGCACCACAGGGCCCGAGCAGTACTTC. Encoded protein: CASTTGPEQYF. The full variable domain, with the rest looked up from reference TRBV7-2 and TRBJ2-7, is GAGVSQSPSNKVTEKGKDVELRCDPISGHTALYWYRQSLGQGLEFLIYFQGNSAPDKSGLPSDRFSAERTGGSVSTLTIQRTQQEDSAVYLCASTTGPEQYFGPGTRLTVT.

J is TRBJ2-1 and V is TRBV4-3; 9 positions match TRBD2. Germline trimming cut 3 bases from V and 3 bases from J; bases unmatched to any gene: 9. Germline V CDR1 and CDR2: LGHNA, YSLEER. The CDR3 length is 17 residues. CDR3 sequence: CASSQERGASLYNEQFF. CDR3 coding DNA: TGCGCCAGCAGCCAGGAGCGGGGGGCCTCCCTCTACAATGAGCAGTTCTTC.